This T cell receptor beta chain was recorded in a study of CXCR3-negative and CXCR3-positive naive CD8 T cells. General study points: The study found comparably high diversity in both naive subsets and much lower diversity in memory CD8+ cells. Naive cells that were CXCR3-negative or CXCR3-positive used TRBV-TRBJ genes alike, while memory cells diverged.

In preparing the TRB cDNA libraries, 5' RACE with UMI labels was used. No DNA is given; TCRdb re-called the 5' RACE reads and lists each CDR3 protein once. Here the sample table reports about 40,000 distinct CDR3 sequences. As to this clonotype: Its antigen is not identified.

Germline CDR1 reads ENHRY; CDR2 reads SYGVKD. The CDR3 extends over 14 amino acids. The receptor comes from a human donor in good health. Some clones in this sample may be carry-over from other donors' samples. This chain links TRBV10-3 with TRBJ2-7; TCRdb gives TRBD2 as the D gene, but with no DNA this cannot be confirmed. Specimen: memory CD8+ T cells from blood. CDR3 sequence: CAISELAGSYEQYF.